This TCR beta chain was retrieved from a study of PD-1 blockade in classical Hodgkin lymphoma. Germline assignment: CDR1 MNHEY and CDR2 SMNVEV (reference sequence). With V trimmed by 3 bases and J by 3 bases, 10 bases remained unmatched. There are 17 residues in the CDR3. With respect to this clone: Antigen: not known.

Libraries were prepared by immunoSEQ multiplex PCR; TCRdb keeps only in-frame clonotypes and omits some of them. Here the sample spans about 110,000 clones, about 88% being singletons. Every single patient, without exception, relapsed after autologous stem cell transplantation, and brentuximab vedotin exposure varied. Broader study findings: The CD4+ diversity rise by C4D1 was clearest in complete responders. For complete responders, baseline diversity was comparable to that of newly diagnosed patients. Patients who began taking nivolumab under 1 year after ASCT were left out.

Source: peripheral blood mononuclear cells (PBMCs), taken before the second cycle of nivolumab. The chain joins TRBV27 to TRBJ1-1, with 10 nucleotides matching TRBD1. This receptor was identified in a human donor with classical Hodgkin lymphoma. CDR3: CASSFRGQGSSDTEAFF. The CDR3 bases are TGTGCCAGCAGTTTTCGGGGACAGGGGTCGTCGGACACTGAAGCTTTCTTT.